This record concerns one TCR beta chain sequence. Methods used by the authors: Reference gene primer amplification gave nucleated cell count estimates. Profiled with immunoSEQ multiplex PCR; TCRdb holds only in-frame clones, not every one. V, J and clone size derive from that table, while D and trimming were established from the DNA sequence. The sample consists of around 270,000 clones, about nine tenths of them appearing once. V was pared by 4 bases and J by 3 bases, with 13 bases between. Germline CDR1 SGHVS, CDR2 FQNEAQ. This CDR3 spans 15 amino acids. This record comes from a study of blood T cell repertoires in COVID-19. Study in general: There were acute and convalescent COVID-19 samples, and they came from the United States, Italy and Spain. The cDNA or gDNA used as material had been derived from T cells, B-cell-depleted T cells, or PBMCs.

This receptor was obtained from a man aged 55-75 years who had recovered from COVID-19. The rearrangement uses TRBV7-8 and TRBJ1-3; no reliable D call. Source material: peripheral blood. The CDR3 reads CASSSGGGRGNTIYF. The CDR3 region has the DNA TGTGCCAGCAGCTCAGGAGGAGGTCGTGGAAACACCATATATTTT.